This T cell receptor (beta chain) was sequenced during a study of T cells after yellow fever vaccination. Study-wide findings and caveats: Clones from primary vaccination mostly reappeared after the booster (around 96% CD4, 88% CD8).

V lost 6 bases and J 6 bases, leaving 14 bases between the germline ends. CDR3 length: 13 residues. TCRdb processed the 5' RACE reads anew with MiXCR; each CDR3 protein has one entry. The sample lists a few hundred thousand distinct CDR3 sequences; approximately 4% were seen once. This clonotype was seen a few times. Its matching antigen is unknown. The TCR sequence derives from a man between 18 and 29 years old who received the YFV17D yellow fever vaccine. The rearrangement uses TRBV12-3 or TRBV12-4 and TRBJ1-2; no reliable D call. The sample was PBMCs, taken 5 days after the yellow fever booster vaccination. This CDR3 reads CASRGRWVDGYTF. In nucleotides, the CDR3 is TGTGCCAGCAGGGGGAGGTGGGTAGATGGCTACACCTTC.